Presented here are 32 T cell receptor beta chains from one specimen sequenced in a study of shared clonotypes between healthy human individuals. Sequenced by immunoSEQ multiplex PCR; TCRdb stores in-frame clones only, minus some. The sample records 900,000 to 1,200,000 clones, about 84% being singletons. Sequenced sample: memory CD4+ T cells from PBMCs. Subset denoted: CD45RA-negative fraction. Every receptor here comes from a young man in good health. Some clones in this sample may be carry-over from other donors' samples.

The chain couples TRBV28 to TRBJ2-7; TRBD1 matches at 9 bases. V gave up 8 bases and J gave up 2 bases; unmatched junction bases: 4. CDR1 is MDHEN and CDR2 is SYDVKM in the germline V gene. The CDR3 is 13 amino acids. CDR3 sequence: CASWGDRAYEQYF. The DNA of the CDR3 is TGTGCCAGCTGGGGGGACAGGGCCTACGAGCAGTACTTC.

This clone has only a few counts. The chain combines TRBV2 with TRBJ1-5; D is possibly TRBD1 (6 bases). The CDR3 covers 15 residues. The germline V gene has CDR1 SNHLY and CDR2 FYNNEI. The ends were cut back, 6 bases at V and 0 bases at J, with 12 bases in the middle. The CDR3 coding sequence is TGTGCCAGCAGCGCCGGGACAAATAGCAATCAGCCCCAGCATTTT. This encodes CASSAGTNSNQPQHF.

The chain has TRBV9 and TRBJ1-5; tentative D call: TRBD1 (5 bases). The CDR3 runs to 13 residues. The V end lost 7 bases, the J end lost 3 bases, and 11 bases lay between the germline ends. Germline V gene lookup returns CDR1 SGDLS and CDR2 YYNGEE. The CDR3 loop reads CASGRADNQPQHF. As DNA, the CDR3 is TGTGCCAGCGGCAGGGCGGACAATCAGCCCCAGCATTTT.

The gene calls are TRBV6-6 and TRBJ1-5; D perhaps matches TRBD1 (5 bases). V lost 6 bases and J 5 bases, leaving 8 bases between the germline ends. The CDR3 contains 12 residues. In germline, CDR1 is MNHNY, CDR2 SVGAGI (reference sequence). CDR3 region: CASSGTDQPQHF. Here the CDR3 DNA reads TGTGCCAGCAGCGGGACCGATCAGCCCCAGCATTTT.

In its sample, this clone was seen a few times. Being one base from a much bigger clone, this may be a read error. Other DNA sequences of this sample code for an identical CDR3. The rearrangement joins TRBV4-1 to TRBJ2-7, with D perhaps TRBD2 (5 bases). Germline V CDR1 and CDR2: MGHRA, YSYEKL. CDR3 length equals 13 residues. The CDR3 sequence is CASSQLVGYEQYF. The DNA for the CDR3 is TGCGCTAGCAGCCAACTAGTGGGGTACGAGCAGTACTTC.

V and J are TRBV5-1 and TRBJ2-7, with D possibly TRBD1 on 6 matching bases. The V gene's germline CDR1 is SGHRS and CDR2 YFSETQ. The length of the CDR3 is 15 residues. Trimming took 4 bases from V and 0 from J, leaving 14 bases between them. Written as DNA, the CDR3 is TGCGCCAGCAGCGTGACAGGCCTGAGCTCCTACGAGCAGTACTTC. Residues: CASSVTGLSSYEQYF.

The V and J genes are TRBV5-5 and TRBJ2-5, with D possibly matching TRBD1 (6 bases). Trimming stripped 4 bases from V and 4 bases from J, with 17 bases between. Germline V gives CDR1 SGHKS, CDR2 YYEKEE (reference sequence). The length of the CDR3 is 15 residues. The CDR3 nucleotides read TGTGCCAGCAGCGTTGAAGGGGGATGGGGAGAGACCCAGTACTTC. This sequence encodes CASSVEGGWGETQYF.

The chain employs TRBV7-3 and TRBJ2-7, with 9 bases aligning to TRBD2. The germline V gene has CDR1 SGHTA and CDR2 FQGTGA. The CDR3 length is 14 residues. Unmatched junction bases numbered 7, after V lost 5 bases and J lost 5 bases. CDR3 amino acids: CASSVSGSNDEQYF. CDR3 coding DNA: TGTGCCAGCAGCGTTAGCGGGAGTAACGACGAGCAGTACTTC.

The V call is TRBV4-3, the J call TRBJ2-5; TRBD2 agrees at 11 bases. Germline V gene lookup returns CDR1 LGHNA and CDR2 YSLEER. The CDR3 consists of 16 residues. V gave up 3 bases and J gave up 4 bases; unmatched junction bases: 7. Written as DNA, the CDR3 is TGCGCCAGCAGCCATGATAGCGGGAGGGCCGGAGAGACCCAGTACTTC. It yields the protein CASSHDSGRAGETQYF.

The chain has TRBV18 and TRBJ2-1; D gene uncertain. The CDR3 runs to 12 residues. Germline V gene data show CDR1 as KGHSH and CDR2 as LQKENI. V was shortened by 0 bases and J by 14 bases, with 11 bases between the two germline ends. CDR3 residues: CASSPPGTVEFF. The CDR3 DNA reads TGTGCCAGCTCACCACCGGGCACCGTAGAGTTCTTC.

This clone has only one observation. This chain joins TRBV7-2 and TRBJ2-5; 10 bases are a match to TRBD2. V dropped 5 bases and J dropped 3; count of bases not matched to a gene: 3. The CDR3 is 14 amino acids. Germline CDR1 is SGHTA and CDR2 is FQGNSA. As DNA, the CDR3 is TGTGCCAGCAGCGCAGGGACTAGCGAAGAGACCCAGTACTTC. It is translated as CASSAGTSEETQYF.

This clone was recorded only once. Within the sample, other DNA sequences also encode this same CDR3. V usage is TRBV5-1 and J usage is TRBJ2-1; D might be TRBD2 (5 bases). Germline V gene lookup returns CDR1 SGHRS and CDR2 YFSETQ. CDR3 size: 14 residues. V lost 4 bases to trimming and J lost 7 bases, with 15 bases between them. The CDR3 spells CASSPGSEYNEQFF. CDR3 nucleotides: TGCGCCAGCAGCCCGGGGTCAGAATATAATGAGCAGTTCTTC.

This chain joins TRBV9 and TRBJ1-2; D is perhaps TRBD1 (5 bases). The germline V and J ends were trimmed by 4 bases and 5 bases, with 12 bases remaining between them. This CDR3 has 13 amino acids. Germline V gene data show CDR1 as SGDLS and CDR2 as YYNGEE. The CDR3 coding sequence is TGTGCCAGCAGCCCCCGGGGGTGGTATGGCTACACCTTC. Translated: CASSPRGWYGYTF.

The J gene is TRBJ2-5, the V gene TRBV5-4; 7 bases match TRBD1. After removal of 0 bases from V and 4 bases from J, the junction contained 6 bases not matched to a gene. CDR1 and CDR2 from the germline V gene are SGHNT and YYREEE (reference sequence). This CDR3 is built from 15 residues. CDR3 coding DNA: TGTGCCAGCAGCTTGGATAGGGGGCCAGGAGAGACCCAGTACTTC. Protein: CASSLDRGPGETQYF.

As concerns this clone: The sample contains more than one DNA sequence encoding this CDR3. The genes are TRBV30 and TRBJ2-1, with a weak D call TRBD1 (5 bases). CDR3 length: 13 residues. Germline V gene lookup returns CDR1 GTSNPN and CDR2 SVGIG (reference sequence). Trimming stripped 0 bases from V and 9 bases from J, with 12 bases between. This CDR3 is CAWSVQGAGEQFF. CDR3 DNA sequence: TGTGCCTGGAGTGTACAAGGGGCAGGTGAGCAGTTCTTC.

The chain has TRBV7-8 and TRBJ2-5, with a tentative D call TRBD2 (5 bases). Trimming stripped 4 bases from V and 5 bases from J, with 17 bases between. Germline V gene data show CDR1 as SGHVS and CDR2 as FQNEAQ. This CDR3 is built from 15 residues. The CDR3 protein is CASSSGLAMGETQYF. For the CDR3, the DNA is TGTGCCAGCAGCTCGGGGTTAGCGATGGGGGAGACCCAGTACTTC. Looking up the rest from reference TRBV7-8 and TRBJ2-5 gives the full variable domain: GAGVSQSPRYKVAKRGQDVALRCDPISGHVSLFWYQQALGQGPEFLTYFQNEAQLDKSGLPSDRFFAERPEGSVSTLKIQRTQQEDSAVYLCASSSGLAMGETQYFGPGTRLLVL.

The chain has TRBV5-4 and TRBJ2-1, with D perhaps TRBD1 or TRBD2 (6 bases each). The CDR3 totals 14 residues. Germline values: CDR1 SGHNT, CDR2 YYREEE (reference sequence). The V end lost 2 bases, the J end lost 6 bases, and 12 bases lay between the germline ends. The CDR3 is CASSLRGLGNEQFF. In DNA, the CDR3 is TGTGCCAGCAGCTTACGGGGGCTAGGCAATGAGCAGTTCTTC.

The chain combines TRBV11-2 with TRBJ1-2; D is unresolved. The V end lost 0 bases, the J end lost 8 bases, and 7 bases lay between the germline ends. This CDR3 has 12 residues. In germline, CDR1 is SGHAT, CDR2 FQNNGV. CDR3 bases: TGTGCCAGCAGCTTAGAAACCCGGGGCTACACCTTC. It is translated as CASSLETRGYTF.

About this clone itself: Different DNA sequences within this sample yield the same CDR3. The CDR3 DNA reads TGTGCCAGCAGCTTAGAAAGCCAAGAGACCCAGTACTTC. Translated: CASSLESQETQYF. J is TRBJ2-5 and V is TRBV11-3; D uncertain. Germline CDR1 reads SGHNT; CDR2 reads YENEEA. CDR3 length equals 13 residues. V was pared by 0 bases and J by 1 base, with 3 bases between.

V and J are TRBV4-1 and TRBJ2-7; D gene ambiguous. The CDR3 covers 15 residues. Germline assignment: CDR1 MGHRA and CDR2 YSYEKL. The V end was cut by 4 bases, the J end by 5 bases, with 18 bases between. CDR3 loop: CASSRREAVPNEQYF. For the CDR3, the DNA is TGCGCCAGCAGCCGCCGCGAAGCTGTACCCAACGAGCAGTACTTC.

This sequence joins TRBV5-1 and TRBJ2-7; the D gene is possibly TRBD1 (5 bases). The germline V gene has CDR1 SGHRS and CDR2 YFSETQ. The CDR3 runs 12 residues. V shed 3 bases and J shed 6 bases, with 10 bases lying between them. The CDR3 loop reads CASSYGQGEQYF. In DNA form, the CDR3 reads TGCGCCAGCAGCTACGGACAAGGCGAGCAGTACTTC.

This clone has a handful of counts. Other DNA sequences of this sample code for an identical CDR3. V is TRBV27 and J is TRBJ1-1; D is unclear. Germline CDR1 MNHEY, CDR2 SMNVEV (reference sequence). The CDR3 has 13 amino acids. Trimming took 4 bases from V and 1 from J, leaving 7 bases between them. CDR3: CASSWGGNTEAFF. The CDR3, as DNA: TGTGCCAGCAGTTGGGGTGGGAACACTGAAGCTTTCTTT.

V is TRBV21-1 and J is TRBJ2-2; the table's D call of TRBD1 was not tested on the DNA. TRBV21-1 is labeled a pseudogene. CDR3 length: 14 amino acids. CDR3 region: CASLTGPRAGELFF. DNA for the CDR3: TGTGCCAGCCTGACAGGGCCCAGGGCCGGGGAGCTGTTTTTT.

This chain connects TRBV9 to TRBJ2-3, with 7 bases lining up with TRBD2. There are 14 residues in the CDR3. Germline V lookup: CDR1 SGDLS, CDR2 YYNGEE. V dropped 1 base and J dropped 6; count of bases not matched to a gene: 5. CDR3 sequence reads: CASSVTGLGDTQYF. In DNA form, the CDR3 reads TGTGCCAGCAGCGTAACAGGACTAGGGGATACGCAGTATTTT.

This rearrangement joins TRBV5-3 to TRBJ2-7; tentative D call: TRBD1 (5 bases). TRBV5-3 is placed among ORFs of uncertain function. This CDR3 is built from 14 residues. Trimming pared 2 bases from V and 2 bases from J, leaving 11 bases between. This chain's CDR3 is CARSLRRAPYEQYF. The CDR3 region has the DNA TGTGCCAGAAGCTTACGCAGGGCCCCCTACGAGCAGTACTTC.

V usage is TRBV28 and J usage is TRBJ1-2; 7 nucleotides line up with TRBD1. Trimming removed 5 bases from V and 3 bases from J; junction bases left unmatched: 9. In germline, CDR1 is MDHEN, CDR2 SYDVKM. The CDR3 has 15 residues. This CDR3 reads CASSPSTGRDYGYTF. CDR3 nucleotide sequence: TGTGCCAGCAGTCCTTCGACAGGGAGGGACTATGGCTACACCTTC.

The rearrangement links TRBV10-3 to TRBJ2-1, with TRBD2 matching over 9 bases. The V gene end was trimmed by 8 bases and the J gene end by 10 bases; junction bases not matched to a gene: 15. The CDR3 consists of 15 residues. Germline assignment: CDR1 ENHRY and CDR2 SYGVKD. The CDR3 DNA follows: TGTGCCATCTCAATCCAGGGCGGGAGGGCCCTCGAGCAGTTCTTC. This codes for CAISIQGGRALEQFF.

This rearrangement joins TRBV19 to TRBJ1-5, with a tentative D call TRBD1 (5 bases). From germline, CDR1 is LNHDA and CDR2 SQIVND (reference sequence). This CDR3 contains 15 residues. Trimming took 3 bases from V and 6 from J, leaving 15 bases between them. The CDR3 reads CASSIQGNQGQPQHF. Written as DNA, the CDR3 is TGTGCCAGTAGTATTCAGGGCAATCAAGGTCAGCCCCAGCATTTT.

As concerns this clone: A far larger clone is just one base off, so this is likely a read error. Distinct nucleotide sequences in the sample also encode this CDR3. This chain uses TRBV28 with TRBJ2-2, with TRBD1 as a possible D gene (6 bases). Trimming took 9 bases from V and 6 from J, leaving 20 bases between them. Per the germline V gene, CDR1 is MDHEN and CDR2 is SYDVKM. The CDR3 sequence is 15 residues long. CDR3 loop: CASIERTGKPGELFF. CDR3 DNA: TGTGCCAGTATTGAAAGAACAGGGAAACCCGGGGAGCTGTTTTTT.

V and J are TRBV18 and TRBJ2-4, with 8 bases lining up with TRBD2. This CDR3 region has 17 residues. The germline V gene has CDR1 KGHSH and CDR2 LQKENI. The junction had 13 bases not matched to a gene; V was cut back by 4 bases and J by 5 bases. The CDR3 bases are TGTGCCAGCTCACGGCCGGGACTAGAGAGGTGGGAAAACATTCAGTACTTC. This sequence encodes CASSRPGLERWENIQYF.

The table lists this clone with a count of one. The chain is built from TRBV12-5 and TRBJ1-5; D might be TRBD1 (5 bases). The CDR3 runs 13 residues. Germline assignment: CDR1 LGHNT and CDR2 FRNRAP. V was clipped by 9 bases and J by 7 bases, with 16 bases between them. CDR3 bases: TGTGCTAGCGCTGCCTTGGGGGGACAGCCCCAGCATTTT. It codes for CASAALGGQPQHF.

This chain connects TRBV6-6 to TRBJ2-7; D gene ambiguous. The V end was cut by 2 bases, the J end by 2 bases, with 10 bases between. Germline values: CDR1 MNHNY, CDR2 SVGAGI (reference sequence). The length of the CDR3 is 14 residues. The CDR3 nucleotides read TGTGCCAGCAGTTACGAGGAGTTGGCCTACGAGCAGTACTTC. It encodes CASSYEELAYEQYF.